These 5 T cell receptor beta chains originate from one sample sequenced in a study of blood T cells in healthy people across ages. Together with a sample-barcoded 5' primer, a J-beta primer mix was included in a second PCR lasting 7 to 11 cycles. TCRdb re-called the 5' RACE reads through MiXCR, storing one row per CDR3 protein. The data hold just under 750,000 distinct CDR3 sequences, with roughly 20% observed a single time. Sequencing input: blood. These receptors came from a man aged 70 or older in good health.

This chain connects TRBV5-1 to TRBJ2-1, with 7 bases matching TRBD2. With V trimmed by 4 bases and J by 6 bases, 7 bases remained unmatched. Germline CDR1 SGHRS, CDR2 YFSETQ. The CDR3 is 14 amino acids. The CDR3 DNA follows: TGCGCCAGCAGCCCACTAGCGATGAGCAATGAGCAGTTCTTC. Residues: CASSPLAMSNEQFF.

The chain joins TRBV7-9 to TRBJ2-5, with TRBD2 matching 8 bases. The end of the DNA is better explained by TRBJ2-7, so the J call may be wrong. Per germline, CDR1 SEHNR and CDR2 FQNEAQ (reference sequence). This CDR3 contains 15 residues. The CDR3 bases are TGTGCCAGCAGAAAGAGCGGGGGTGAAGGTTACGAGCAGTACTTC. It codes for CASRKSGGEGYEQYF.

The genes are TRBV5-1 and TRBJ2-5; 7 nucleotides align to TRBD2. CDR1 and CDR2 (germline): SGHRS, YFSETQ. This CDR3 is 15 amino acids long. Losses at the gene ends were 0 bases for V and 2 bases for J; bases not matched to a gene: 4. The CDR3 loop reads CASSLAASGQETQYF. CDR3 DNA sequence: TGCGCCAGCAGCTTGGCTGCTAGCGGACAAGAGACCCAGTACTTC.

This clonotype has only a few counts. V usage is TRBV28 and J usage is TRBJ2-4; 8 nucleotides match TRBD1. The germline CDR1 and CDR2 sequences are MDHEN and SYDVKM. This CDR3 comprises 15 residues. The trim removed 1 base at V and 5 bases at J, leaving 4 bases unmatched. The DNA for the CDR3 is TGTGCCAGCAGTTTATACAGGGGGAATGAAAACATTCAGTACTTC. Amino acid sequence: CASSLYRGNENIQYF.

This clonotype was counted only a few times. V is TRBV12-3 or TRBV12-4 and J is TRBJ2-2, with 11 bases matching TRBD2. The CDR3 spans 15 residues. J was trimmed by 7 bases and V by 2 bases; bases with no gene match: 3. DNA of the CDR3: TGTGCCAGCAGTTTACTAGCGGGAGGCAACGGGGAGCTGTTTTTT. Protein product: CASSLLAGGNGELFF.